The rows below give T cell receptor beta chains drawn from one sample of a study of cytotoxic CD8 clonotypes in ibrutinib-treated CLL. Some clones are missing from TCRdb's copy, which holds only in-frame ones; the method was immunoSEQ multiplex PCR. The data hold 15,000 to 20,000 clones, with around 67% observed a single time. Sample: PBMCs, taken before ibrutinib treatment. The receptor source for this set is a human donor with chronic lymphocytic leukemia. Each CDR3 is given with its conserved first and last residue. A D gene is named only where the DNA matches it firmly. Clone size is stated in some rows and not others, as once, few, many or a class when expanded.

D gene	V gene	clone size	J gene	CDR3 protein	CDR3 DNA
TRBD1	TRBV11-3	.	TRBJ1-1	CASSLDDGTGDNTEAFF	TGTGCCAGCAGCTTAGATGATGGGACAGGGGATAACACTGAAGCTTTCTTT
TRBD2	TRBV27	.	TRBJ2-5	CASSIGTSGAQETQYF	TGTGCCAGCAGTATCGGGACTAGCGGGGCACAAGAGACCCAGTACTTC
.	TRBV7-8	few	TRBJ1-1	CASSLTQGYTEAFF	TGTGCCAGCAGCTTAACTCAGGGATACACTGAAGCTTTCTTT
TRBD1	TRBV6-1	.	TRBJ1-2	CASSTDRVGYGYTF	TGTGCCAGCAGTACCGACAGGGTAGGCTATGGCTACACCTTC
.	TRBV25-1	.	TRBJ2-4	CASSESGRINIQYF	TGTGCCAGCAGTGAATCGGGTCGGATCAACATTCAGTACTTC
TRBD1	TRBV6-1	.	TRBJ2-5	CASSEGSWTGSPQYF	TGTGCCAGCAGTGAAGGATCGTGGACAGGGAGCCCCCAGTACTTC
TRBD1	TRBV2	few	TRBJ1-5	CASSESGTGGVQPQHF	TGTGCCAGCAGTGAATCTGGGACAGGGGGCGTTCAGCCCCAGCATTTT
TRBD2	TRBV4-1	few	TRBJ2-1	CASSQTSGGFNEQFF	TGCGCCAGCAGCCAAACTAGCGGGGGCTTCAATGAGCAGTTCTTC
.	TRBV9	.	TRBJ2-1	CASSVAPSYNEQFF	TGTGCCAGCAGCGTAGCACCCTCCTACAATGAGCAGTTCTTC
.	TRBV11-3	few	TRBJ2-7	CASSLDGGGTYEQYF	TGTGCCAGCAGCTTAGACGGCGGGGGCACCTACGAGCAGTACTTC
TRBD2	TRBV7-2	.	TRBJ2-1	CASSFTSGDNEQFF	TGTGCCAGCAGCTTTACTAGCGGGGACAATGAGCAGTTCTTC
.	TRBV18	.	TRBJ2-2	CASSPSPGEAGELFF	TGTGCCAGCTCACCGAGTCCAGGGGAGGCCGGGGAGCTGTTTTTT
TRBD1	TRBV5-1	.	TRBJ2-7	CASRRGTGGGYEQYF	TGCGCCAGCAGGCGGGGAACAGGGGGAGGCTACGAGCAGTACTTC
.	TRBV5-1	few	TRBJ2-1	CASSRHGPKGNEEQFF	TGCGCCAGCAGCCGTCATGGACCGAAGGGTAACGAGGAGCAGTTCTTC
TRBD1	TRBV19	.	TRBJ2-5	CASSRQGQETQYF	TGTGCCAGTTCTCGACAGGGGCAAGAGACCCAGTACTTC
.	TRBV11-2	.	TRBJ2-2	CASSLGRGTGELFF	TGTGCCAGCAGCCTGGGCCGGGGCACCGGGGAGCTGTTTTTT
.	TRBV7-9	.	TRBJ2-7	CASSQGLGDEQYF	TGTGCCAGCAGCCAAGGGTTGGGGGACGAGCAGTACTTC
.	TRBV6-1	.	TRBJ1-5	CASSERAGTPQHF	TGTGCCAGCAGTGAACGGGCCGGAACTCCCCAGCATTTT
.	TRBV6-4	.	TRBJ2-6	CASSGDTMTGANVLTF	TGTGCCAGCAGTGGAGACACCATGACGGGGGCCAACGTCCTGACTTTC
TRBD1	TRBV2	.	TRBJ1-4	CASSEAIGRGVLFF	TGTGCCAGCAGTGAAGCGATCGGCAGGGGGGTTCTGTTTTTT
TRBD1	TRBV6-6	.	TRBJ2-7	CASRKTGGNYEQYF	TGTGCCAGCAGGAAGACAGGGGGGAACTACGAGCAGTACTTC
TRBD1	TRBV11-3	medium-sized	TRBJ2-2	CASSLEGTGAYTGELFF	TGTGCCAGCAGCTTAGAGGGGACAGGGGCTTACACCGGGGAGCTGTTTTTT
.	TRBV7-2	.	TRBJ2-3	CASSLVGGPSTDTQYF	TGTGCCAGCAGCTTAGTTGGGGGGCCTAGCACAGATACGCAGTATTTT
.	TRBV29-1	.	TRBJ1-1	CSVKGGRAIAEAFF	TGCAGCGTAAAGGGTGGCAGGGCGATCGCTGAAGCTTTCTTT
TRBD1	TRBV7-2	.	TRBJ2-7	CASSTYGTEHYEQYF	TGTGCCAGCAGCACTTACGGGACAGAGCACTACGAGCAGTACTTC
.	TRBV12-1	few	TRBJ2-3	CASSPLLARFADTQYF	TGTGCCAGCAGCCCTCTACTAGCGAGGTTTGCAGATACGCAGTATTTT
TRBD1	TRBV29-1	.	TRBJ2-4	CSAGTENIQYF	TGCAGCGCCGGGACAGAAAACATTCAGTACTTC
.	TRBV27	.	TRBJ2-7	CASSPAVSYEQYF	TGTGCCAGCAGTCCGGCGGTCTCCTACGAGCAGTACTTC
.	TRBV7-8	.	TRBJ1-2	CASSLTDLNYGYTF	TGTGCCAGCAGCTTAACAGATCTTAACTATGGCTACACCTTC
.	TRBV21-1	.	TRBJ2-2	CARQGGTGELFF	TGTGCCCGACAGGGGGGAACCGGGGAGCTGTTTTTT
.	TRBV9	.	TRBJ2-2	CASSVGKGSATGELFF	TGTGCCAGCAGCGTAGGCAAGGGTTCAGCGACCGGGGAGCTGTTTTTT
TRBD2	TRBV5-1	.	TRBJ2-1	CASSSASGGTYNEQFF	TGCGCCAGCAGCTCGGCTAGCGGGGGGACCTACAATGAGCAGTTCTTC
.	TRBV28	.	TRBJ2-2	CASISSGQTNTGELFF	TGTGCCAGCATCTCGTCAGGACAGACGAACACCGGGGAGCTGTTTTTT
TRBD1	TRBV6-1	.	TRBJ2-1	CASSDAGQGYNEQFF	TGTGCCAGCAGTGACGCAGGACAGGGATACAATGAGCAGTTCTTC
TRBD2	TRBV4-3	.	TRBJ2-3	CASSQRGGPDTQYF	TGCGCCAGCAGCCAGCGGGGGGGGCCAGATACGCAGTATTTT
TRBD2	TRBV7-2	.	TRBJ2-1	CASSLALGLAGTYNEQFF	TGTGCCAGCAGCTTAGCCCTCGGGCTAGCGGGGACCTACAATGAGCAGTTCTTC
.	TRBV6-5	.	TRBJ2-5	CASKGPGSGQETQYF	TGTGCCAGCAAGGGTCCCGGGTCGGGGCAAGAGACCCAGTACTTC
.	TRBV14	.	TRBJ1-4	CASSQVTGKLFF	TGTGCCAGCAGCCAAGTAACCGGGAAACTGTTTTTT
.	TRBV7-3	once	TRBJ2-3	CASSQQGSRTDTQYF	TGTGCCAGCAGCCAACAGGGTTCTCGCACAGATACGCAGTATTTT
TRBD1	TRBV25-1	.	TRBJ2-7	CASSEWGTGSYEQYF	TGTGCCAGCAGTGAATGGGGGACAGGCTCCTACGAGCAGTACTTC
TRBD1	TRBV4-2	.	TRBJ1-1	CASSTGGTEAFF	TGTGCCAGCAGCACAGGGGGGACTGAAGCTTTCTTT
.	TRBV7-9	.	TRBJ1-6	CASSLVRSYNSPLHF	TGTGCCAGCAGCTTAGTTCGCTCCTATAATTCACCCCTCCACTTT